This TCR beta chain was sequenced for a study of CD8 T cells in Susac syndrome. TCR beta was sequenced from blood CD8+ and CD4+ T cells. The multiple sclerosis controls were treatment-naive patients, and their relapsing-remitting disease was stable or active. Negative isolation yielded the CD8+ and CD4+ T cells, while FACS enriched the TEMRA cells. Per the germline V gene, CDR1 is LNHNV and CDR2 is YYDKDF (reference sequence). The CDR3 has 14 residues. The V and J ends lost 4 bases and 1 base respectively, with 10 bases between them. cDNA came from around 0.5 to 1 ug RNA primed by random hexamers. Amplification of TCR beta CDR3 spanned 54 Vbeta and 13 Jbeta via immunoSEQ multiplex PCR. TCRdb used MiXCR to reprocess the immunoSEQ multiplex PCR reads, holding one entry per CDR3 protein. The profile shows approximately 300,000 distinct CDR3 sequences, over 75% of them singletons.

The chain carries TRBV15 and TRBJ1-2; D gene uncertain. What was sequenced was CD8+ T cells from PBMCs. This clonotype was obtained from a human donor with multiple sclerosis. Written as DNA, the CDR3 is TGTGCCACCAGCACCGGGTCCCTTAACTATGGCTACACCTTC. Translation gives CATSTGSLNYGYTF.